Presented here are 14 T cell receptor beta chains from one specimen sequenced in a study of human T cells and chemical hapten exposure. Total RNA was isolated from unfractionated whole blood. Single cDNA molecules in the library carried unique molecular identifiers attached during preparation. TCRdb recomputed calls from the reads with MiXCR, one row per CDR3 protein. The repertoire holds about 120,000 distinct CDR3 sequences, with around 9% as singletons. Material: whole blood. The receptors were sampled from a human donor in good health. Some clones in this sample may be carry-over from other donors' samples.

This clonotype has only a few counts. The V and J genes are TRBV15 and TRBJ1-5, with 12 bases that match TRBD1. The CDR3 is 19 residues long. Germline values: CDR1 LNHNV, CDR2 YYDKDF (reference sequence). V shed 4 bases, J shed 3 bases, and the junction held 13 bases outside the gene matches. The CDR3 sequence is CATSNLLPGQGASNQPQHF. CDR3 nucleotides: TGTGCCACCAGCAACCTCCTTCCGGGACAGGGGGCATCCAATCAGCCCCAGCATTTT.

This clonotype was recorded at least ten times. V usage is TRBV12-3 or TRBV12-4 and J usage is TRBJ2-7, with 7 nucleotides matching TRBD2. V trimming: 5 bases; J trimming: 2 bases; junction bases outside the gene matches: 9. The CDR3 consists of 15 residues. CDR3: CASSKAPSGPYEQYF. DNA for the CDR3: TGTGCCAGCAGTAAAGCCCCTAGCGGCCCCTACGAGCAGTACTTC.

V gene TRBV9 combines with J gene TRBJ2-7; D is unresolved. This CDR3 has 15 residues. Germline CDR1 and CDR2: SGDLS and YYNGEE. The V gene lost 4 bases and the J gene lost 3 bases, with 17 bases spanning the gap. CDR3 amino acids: CASSTSSVGLYEQYF. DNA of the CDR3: TGTGCCAGCAGCACCTCCTCCGTAGGGCTCTACGAGCAGTACTTC.

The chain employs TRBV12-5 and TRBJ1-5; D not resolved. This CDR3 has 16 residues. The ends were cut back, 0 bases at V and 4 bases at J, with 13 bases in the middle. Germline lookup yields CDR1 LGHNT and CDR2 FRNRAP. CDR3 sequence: CASGLVTLEQNQPQHF. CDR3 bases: TGTGCTAGTGGTTTGGTAACCTTGGAGCAGAATCAGCCCCAGCATTTT.

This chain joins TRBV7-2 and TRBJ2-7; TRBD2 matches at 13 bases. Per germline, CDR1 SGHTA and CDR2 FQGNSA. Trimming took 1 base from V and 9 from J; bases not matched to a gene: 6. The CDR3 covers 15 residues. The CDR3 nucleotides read TGTGCCAGCAGCTTAGGACTAGCGGGGGGCGTAGGGCAGTACTTC. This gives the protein CASSLGLAGGVGQYF.

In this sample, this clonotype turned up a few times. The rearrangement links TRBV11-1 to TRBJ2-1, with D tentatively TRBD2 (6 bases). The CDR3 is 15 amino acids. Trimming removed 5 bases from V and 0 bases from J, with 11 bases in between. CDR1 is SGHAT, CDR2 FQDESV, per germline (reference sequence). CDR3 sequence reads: CASSSRDFSYNEQFF. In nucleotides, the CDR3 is TGTGCCAGCAGCAGCCGGGACTTCTCCTACAATGAGCAGTTCTTC. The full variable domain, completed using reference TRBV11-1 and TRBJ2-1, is EAEVAQSPRYKITEKSQAVAFWCDPISGHATLYWYRQILGQGPELLVQFQDESVVDDSQLPKDRFSAERLKGVDSTLKIQPAELGDSAMYLCASSSRDFSYNEQFFGPGTRLTVL.

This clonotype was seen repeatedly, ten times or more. The DNA of the CDR3 is TGCAGCTTTAAAGGGCAGGGGGCTGCTCTTATGAACACTGAAGCTTTCTTT. It codes for CSFKGQGAALMNTEAFF. The rearrangement uses TRBV20-1 and TRBJ1-1, with 8 positions matching TRBD1. Germline V gene lookup returns CDR1 DFQATT and CDR2 SNEGSKA (reference sequence). This CDR3 has 17 residues.

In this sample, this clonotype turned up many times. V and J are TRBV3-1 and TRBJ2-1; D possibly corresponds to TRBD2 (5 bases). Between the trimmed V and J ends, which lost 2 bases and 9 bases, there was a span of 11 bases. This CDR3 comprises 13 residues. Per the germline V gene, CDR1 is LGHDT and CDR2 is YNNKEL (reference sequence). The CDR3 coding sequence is TGTGCCAGCAGCCAAAACCGGGGTCGTGAGCAGTTCTTC. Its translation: CASSQNRGREQFF.

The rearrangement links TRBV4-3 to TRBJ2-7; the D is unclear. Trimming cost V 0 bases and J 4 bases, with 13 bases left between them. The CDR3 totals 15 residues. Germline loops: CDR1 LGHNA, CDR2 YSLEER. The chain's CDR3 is CASSQDASAIYEQYF. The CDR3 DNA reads TGCGCCAGCAGCCAAGATGCGTCGGCAATTTACGAGCAGTACTTC.

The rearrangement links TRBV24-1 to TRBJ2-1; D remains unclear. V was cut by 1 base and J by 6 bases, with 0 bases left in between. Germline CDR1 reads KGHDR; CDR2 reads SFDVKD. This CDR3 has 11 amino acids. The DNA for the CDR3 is TGTGCCACCAGTGATTTCAATGAGCAGTTCTTC. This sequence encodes CATSDFNEQFF.

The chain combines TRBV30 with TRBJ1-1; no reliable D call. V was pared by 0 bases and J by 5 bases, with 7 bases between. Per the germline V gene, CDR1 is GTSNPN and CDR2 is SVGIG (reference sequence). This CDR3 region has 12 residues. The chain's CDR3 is CAWSVDRTEAFF. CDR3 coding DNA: TGTGCCTGGAGTGTAGACCGAACTGAAGCTTTCTTT.

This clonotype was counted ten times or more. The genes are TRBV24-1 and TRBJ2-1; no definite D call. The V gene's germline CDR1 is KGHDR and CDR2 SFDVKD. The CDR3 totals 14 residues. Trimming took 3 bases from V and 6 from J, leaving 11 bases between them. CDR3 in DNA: TGTGCCACCAGTGATAGATATACTACCAATGAGCAGTTCTTC. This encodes CATSDRYTTNEQFF.

In DNA, the CDR3 is TGTGCCAGCAGCTTGGGGACAGGGCCCACCCCCCAGCATTTT. Amino acids: CASSLGTGPTPQHF. The chain is built from TRBV7-9 and TRBJ1-5; TRBD1 agrees at 9 bases. The CDR3 consists of 14 residues. V gave up 3 bases and J gave up 10 bases; unmatched junction bases: 7. CDR1 is SEHNR, CDR2 FQNEAQ, per germline (reference sequence).

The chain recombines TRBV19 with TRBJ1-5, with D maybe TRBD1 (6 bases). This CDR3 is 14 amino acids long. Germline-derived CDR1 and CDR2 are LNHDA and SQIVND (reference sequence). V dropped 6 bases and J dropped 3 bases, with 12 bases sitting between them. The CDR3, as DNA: TGTGCCAGTAGATTCCAGGGGAACAATCAGCCCCAGCATTTT. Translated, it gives CASRFQGNNQPQHF.